Described below is a single T cell receptor beta chain sequence and its context. Antigen: not known. Relative to the germline gene, one junction end is altered; a read error may explain this. Each subset's genomic DNA was split evenly across several immunoSEQ plates. TCRdb's copy holds only in-frame clones and misses some; the assay was immunoSEQ multiplex PCR. The sample lists 1,500,000 or so clones; just under 99% were seen once. This record belongs to a study of shared clonotypes between healthy human individuals. Study outcomes and limitations: Measured sharing among donors was expected to vary with sequencing depth. Among four donors, roughly 5% of naive CD4 clonotypes were found in common.

The length of the CDR3 is 14 residues. In germline, CDR1 is MDHEN, CDR2 SYDVKM. This TCR derives from a man between 25 and 39 years old in good health. The genes are TRBV28 and TRBJ1-1; D gene unclear. The material sequenced was naive CD4+ T cells sorted from blood. Sample subset: CD45RA+ positively selected. CDR3 in amino acids: CASSARTLKTEAFF. The CDR3 DNA sequence: TGTGCCAGCAGTGCCCGGACTCTGAAAACTGAAGCTTTCTTT.